This T cell receptor beta chain was captured in a study of graft-versus-host responses after intestinal transplantation. As for the study in general: Those transplanted obtained multivisceral, liver-intestinal, or isolated intestinal grafts.

Notes on this clone: The antigen is unknown.

Generated by immunoSEQ multiplex PCR, the TCRdb table keeps only in-frame clones and is missing some. The sample has fewer than 95,000 clones; 90% to 95% are singletons. The CDR3 runs 13 residues. V dropped 2 bases and J dropped 4 bases, with 6 bases sitting between them. The germline V gene has CDR1 SGHDN and CDR2 FVKESK. The receptor's source is a human donor who received an intestinal transplant. This specimen was unstimulated CD8+ T cells sorted from spleen or lymph node cells, taken before intestinal transplant. V is TRBV14 and J is TRBJ2-1; no firm D call. The DNA of the CDR3 is TGTGCCAGCAGCCAATTTCAGTACAATGAGCAGTTCTTC. It encodes CASSQFQYNEQFF.